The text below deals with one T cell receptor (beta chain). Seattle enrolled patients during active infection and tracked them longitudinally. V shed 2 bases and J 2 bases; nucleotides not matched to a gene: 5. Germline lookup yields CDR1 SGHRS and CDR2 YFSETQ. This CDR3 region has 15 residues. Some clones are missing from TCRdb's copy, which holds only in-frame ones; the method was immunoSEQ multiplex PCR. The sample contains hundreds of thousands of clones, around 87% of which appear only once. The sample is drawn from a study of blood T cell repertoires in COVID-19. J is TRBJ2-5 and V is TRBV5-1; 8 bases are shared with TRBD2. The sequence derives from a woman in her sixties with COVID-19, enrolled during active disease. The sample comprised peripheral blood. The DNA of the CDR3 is TGCGCCAGCAGCTTATCTCCTAGCGGGCAAGAGACCCAGTACTTC. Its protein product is CASSLSPSGQETQYF.